This TCR beta chain is drawn from a study of a mutant IDH1 vaccine in newly diagnosed glioma. Study-wide findings and caveats: Detectable vaccine-induced immune responses arose in approximately 93% of patients.

Profiling relied on immunoSEQ multiplex PCR, and the TCRdb table lists in-frame clones only, not all of them. The profile shows about 53,000 clones, approximately 78% of them singletons. V lost 1 base and J 3 bases, leaving 13 bases between the germline ends. The CDR3 covers 14 residues. Germline CDR1 is GTSNPN and CDR2 is SVGIG (reference sequence). Sample time point: week 23, last vaccination. Topical imiquimod accompanied each vaccine dose, which consisted of 300 ug of mutant IDH1 20-mer peptide. Worth noting for this clone: Its antigen is undetermined.

The TCR was taken from a woman aged 40 to 50 with glioma. Some clones in this sample may be carry-over from other donors' samples. The genes are TRBV30 and TRBJ2-7; perhaps D is TRBD1 or TRBD2 (5 bases each). Specimen: PBMCs, collected from a glioma patient whose treatment included an IDH1 peptide vaccine. CDR3 sequence: CAWSEEGPFYEQYF. CDR3 bases: TGTGCCTGGAGTGAAGAGGGGCCTTTCTACGAGCAGTACTTC.